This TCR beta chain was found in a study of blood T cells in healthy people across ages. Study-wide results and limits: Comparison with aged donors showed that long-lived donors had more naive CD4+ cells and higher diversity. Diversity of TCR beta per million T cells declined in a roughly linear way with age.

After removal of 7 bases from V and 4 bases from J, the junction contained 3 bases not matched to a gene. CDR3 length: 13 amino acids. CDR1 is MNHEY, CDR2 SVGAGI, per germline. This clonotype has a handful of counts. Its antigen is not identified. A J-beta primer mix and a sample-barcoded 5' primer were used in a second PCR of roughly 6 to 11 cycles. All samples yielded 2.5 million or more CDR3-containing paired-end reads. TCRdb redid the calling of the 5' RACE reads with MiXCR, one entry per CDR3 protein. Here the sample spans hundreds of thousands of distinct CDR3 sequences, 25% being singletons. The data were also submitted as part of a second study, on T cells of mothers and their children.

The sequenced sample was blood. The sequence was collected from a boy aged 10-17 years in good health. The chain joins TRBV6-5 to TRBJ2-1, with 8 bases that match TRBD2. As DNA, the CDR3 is TGTGCCAGCACCGGGGGGGCTTACAATGAGCAGTTCTTC. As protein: CASTGGAYNEQFF.